The 16 T cell receptor beta chains in this list originate from one sample, sequenced in a study of blood T cell repertoires in COVID-19. Measured with immunoSEQ multiplex PCR; TCRdb has only the in-frame clones, and not every one. The sample lists under 250,000 clones; about 83% were seen once. The sequencing input was peripheral blood. The origin of the receptors is a woman aged 80 or over with COVID-19, enrolled during active disease.

Here the CDR3 reads CASSLGQGATEAFF. For the CDR3, the DNA is TGTGCCAGCAGCCTCGGACAGGGGGCCACTGAAGCTTTCTTT. The rearrangement joins TRBV3-1 (or the pseudogene TRBV3-2) to TRBJ1-1, with 11 bases that match TRBD1. V lost 4 bases and J lost 4; bases outside the gene matches: 2. This CDR3 region has 14 residues. The germline gives CDR1 LGHDT, CDR2 YNNKEL (reference sequence).

This chain connects TRBV11-2 to TRBJ1-1; 9 bases align to TRBD1. Looked up from germline, CDR1 is SGHAT and CDR2 is FQNNGV. The CDR3 is 15 amino acids. The trim removed 5 bases at V and 4 bases at J, leaving 8 bases unmatched. Here the CDR3 reads CASSLGQGSGTEAFF. CDR3 sequence (DNA): TGTGCCAGCAGCCTAGGACAGGGGTCGGGCACTGAAGCTTTCTTT.

This chain links TRBV7-2 with TRBJ2-2; D is possibly TRBD2 (5 bases). Trimming pared 8 bases from V and 4 bases from J, leaving 20 bases between. The CDR3 runs 16 residues. The germline V gene has CDR1 SGHTA and CDR2 FQGNSA. In nucleotides, the CDR3 is TGTGCCAGCCTACCAGGCAGAGGGCCGGGCACCGGGGAGCTGTTTTTT. This codes for CASLPGRGPGTGELFF.

V is TRBV19 and J is TRBJ1-2; D might be TRBD1 (5 bases). With 6 bases removed from V and 6 bases from J, the gap between germline ends came to 14 bases. Germline-derived CDR1 and CDR2 are LNHDA and SQIVND (reference sequence). The CDR3 covers 13 residues. Here the CDR3 reads CASRAWEGNGYTF. The CDR3 nucleotides read TGTGCCAGTAGAGCCTGGGAGGGGAATGGCTACACCTTC.

The J gene is TRBJ2-7, the V gene TRBV7-9, with 10 bases lining up with TRBD2. This CDR3 contains 14 residues. The trim removed 5 bases at V and 9 bases at J, leaving 10 bases unmatched. Germline CDR1 SEHNR, CDR2 FQNEAQ (reference sequence). The CDR3 coding sequence is TGTGCCAGCAGCCCTCGGGTTAGCGGGGGGTCGCAGTACTTC. Translation: CASSPRVSGGSQYF.

The chain joins TRBV4-2 to TRBJ2-1; TRBD1 agrees at 7 bases. Germline values: CDR1 LGHNA, CDR2 YNFKEQ. The trim removed 4 bases at V and 5 bases at J, leaving 14 bases unmatched. The CDR3 has 17 residues. CDR3 coding DNA: TGTGCCAGCAGCCCGATCACGAAACAGGGGTTTAACAATGAGCAGTTCTTC. Its translation is CASSPITKQGFNNEQFF.

The chain has TRBV24-1 and TRBJ2-3, with TRBD2 matching 11 bases. Trimming at V came to 4 bases and at J to 2 bases, leaving 4 bases not matched to a gene. Looked up from germline, CDR1 is KGHDR and CDR2 is SFDVKD. The CDR3 extends over 16 amino acids. The CDR3 reads CATSDFSGGATDTQYF. DNA of the CDR3: TGTGCCACCAGTGACTTTAGCGGGGGGGCCACAGATACGCAGTATTTT.

This clone occurred once. The CDR3 protein is CASSQDMSRNTEAFF. CDR3 nucleotide sequence: TGTGCCAGCAGCCAAGATATGTCCAGAAACACTGAAGCTTTCTTT. The chain joins TRBV3-1 (or the pseudogene TRBV3-2) to TRBJ1-1; D uncertain. V was pared by 0 bases and J by 2 bases, with 10 bases between. This CDR3 contains 15 residues. Germline values: CDR1 LGHDT, CDR2 YNNKEL (reference sequence).

This sequence joins TRBV7-2 and TRBJ1-3; no reliable D call. The CDR3 spans 14 residues. Germline CDR1 reads SGHTA; CDR2 reads FQGNSA. The V end was cut by 4 bases, the J end by 4 bases, with 11 bases between. CDR3 loop: CASSSTLRGNTIYF. CDR3 nucleotides: TGTGCCAGCAGCTCCACCCTGAGGGGAAACACCATATATTTT.

In this sample, this clone turned up once. The chain links TRBV7-9 to TRBJ2-1; D remains unclear. Per the germline V gene, CDR1 is SEHNR and CDR2 is FQNEAQ (reference sequence). This CDR3 has 13 amino acids. V lost 2 bases, J lost 7 bases, and 9 bases lay in between. CDR3 bases: TGTGCCAGCAGCTTAACGCGCGGAAATGAGCAGTTCTTC. It is translated as CASSLTRGNEQFF.

The chain carries TRBV19 and TRBJ1-6; D is possibly TRBD1 (6 bases). The CDR3 runs to 14 residues. With 10 bases removed from V and 6 bases from J, the gap between germline ends came to 16 bases. CDR1 and CDR2 from the germline V gene are LNHDA and SQIVND (reference sequence). Here the CDR3 DNA reads TGTGCCACGTACGATCAGGGGTCTAATTCACCCCTCCACTTT. Encoded protein: CATYDQGSNSPLHF. Filled out from reference TRBV19 and TRBJ1-6, the complete variable domain reads DGGITQSPKYLFRKEGQNVTLSCEQNLNHDAMYWYRQDPGQGLRLIYYSQIVNDFQKGDIAEGYSVSREKKESFPLTVTSAQKNPTAFYLCATYDQGSNSPLHFGNGTRLTVT.

This clone came up once. The chain employs TRBV30 and TRBJ1-2, with 8 positions matching TRBD1. J gave up 2 bases and V 5 bases, and 4 bases lay outside the gene matches. The CDR3 is 13 amino acids. Per the germline V gene, CDR1 is GTSNPN and CDR2 is SVGIG (reference sequence). This CDR3 is CAWDRGMNYGYTF. The CDR3, as DNA: TGTGCCTGGGACAGGGGCATGAACTATGGCTACACCTTC. The variable domain in full, completed from reference TRBV30 and TRBJ1-2, reads SQTIHQWPATLVQPVGSPLSLECTVEGTSNPNLYWYRQAAGRGLQLLFYSVGIGQISSEVPQNLSASRPQDRQFILSSKKLLLSDSGFYLCAWDRGMNYGYTFGSGTRLTVV.

The J gene is TRBJ1-1, the V gene TRBV19, with 7 bases lining up with TRBD1. This CDR3 spans 13 amino acids. Germline loops: CDR1 LNHDA, CDR2 SQIVND (reference sequence). J was trimmed by 6 bases and V by 8 bases; bases with no gene match: 9. CDR3 sequence (DNA): TGTGCCAGTGTAGACAGGGTGGGGCCTGAAGCTTTCTTT. This translates into CASVDRVGPEAFF.

The chain is built from TRBV7-2 and TRBJ1-2, with TRBD1 matching over 9 bases. The germline V gene has CDR1 SGHTA and CDR2 FQGNSA. V was pared by 2 bases and J by 4 bases, with 5 bases of the junction left unmatched. CDR3 length equals 15 residues. CDR3 sequence reads: CASSLSVTGGYGYTF. CDR3 nucleotide sequence: TGTGCCAGCAGCTTAAGTGTGACAGGGGGCTATGGCTACACCTTC.

The rearrangement joins TRBV4-3 to TRBJ1-6; 9 bases agree with TRBD1. The CDR3 totals 21 residues. Germline CDR1 is LGHNA and CDR2 is YSLEER. V was clipped by 0 bases and J by 6 bases; unmatched bases: 18. The CDR3 DNA reads as TGCGCCAGCAGCCAAGATTTTCAGGACAGGGGAGCAAGTCTTTTTAATTCACCCCTCCACTTT. Amino acids: CASSQDFQDRGASLFNSPLHF.

The J gene is TRBJ2-3, the V gene TRBV29-1; D is possibly TRBD2 (5 bases). The length of the CDR3 is 14 residues. Deletions cut 6 bases from V and 4 bases from J, with 17 bases between. CDR1 and CDR2 from the germline V gene are SQVTM and ANQGSEA. The CDR3 nucleotides are TGCAGCGTCCTCGGGGAAAGGGTACCAGATACGCAGTATTTT. Protein sequence: CSVLGERVPDTQYF.